This passage covers 6 T cell receptor beta chains from one sample sequenced in a study of blood T cells in healthy people across ages (dated by TCRdb to the mid-2010s). Library preparation employed 5' RACE. The sequencer listed for this sample is Illumina HiSeq 2500. The second PCR ran for roughly 7 to 12 cycles and used a J-beta primer mix along with a sample-barcoded 5' primer. TCRdb reanalyzed the raw reads on its own, using fastp at Q25 for trimming and MiXCR for clone calling, and kept in-frame beta chains. Rows matching on CDR3 protein sequence are summarized as one entry with the most common DNA and genes. The table for this sample lists 550,000 to 750,000 distinct CDR3 sequences; 21% of them were counted only once. Roughly 3.9% of the sample goes to the ten largest clones. The sample was blood. These receptors all come from a man in his 70s in good health.

This clonotype was counted only a few times. This chain joins TRBV20-1 and TRBJ1-5; the D is unclear. The germline gives CDR1 DFQATT, CDR2 SNEGSKA (reference sequence). This CDR3 contains 15 residues. Trimming took off 3 bases at V and 0 bases at J, with 12 bases between the two ends. The CDR3 reads CSARERQNSNQPQHF. CDR3 coding DNA: TGCAGTGCTAGGGAACGACAAAATAGCAATCAGCCCCAGCATTTT.

This clonotype was observed a few times. The chain is built from TRBV4-3 and TRBJ2-4; 7 bases map to TRBD2. The germline gives CDR1 LGHNA, CDR2 YSLEER. The CDR3 is made up of 20 amino acids. With 0 bases clipped from V and 0 bases from J, the junction kept 14 bases outside the gene matches. The CDR3 DNA follows: TGCGCCAGCAGCCAAGATCCGTCGGGGGGTGGATTAGGAGCCAAAAACATTCAGTACTTC. Translated: CASSQDPSGGGLGAKNIQYF.

The V and J genes are TRBV6-1 and TRBJ2-7, with no clear D. Trimming left V 3 bases short and J 3 bases short, with 9 bases between. From germline, CDR1 is MNHNS and CDR2 SASEGT. This CDR3 contains 13 residues. The CDR3 DNA follows: TGTGCCAGCAGTGACCGGACGTACTACGAGCAGTACTTC. It yields the protein CASSDRTYYEQYF.

This chain uses TRBV10-3 with TRBJ1-5; TRBD1 might be the D (5 bases). This CDR3 comprises 14 residues. The V gene lost 2 bases and the J gene lost 6 bases, with 11 bases spanning the gap. Germline-derived CDR1 and CDR2 are ENHRY and SYGVKD. CDR3 sequence: CAISEGGAGQPQHF. The CDR3 DNA follows: TGTGCCATCAGTGAGGGGGGAGCCGGTCAGCCCCAGCATTTT.

This clonotype was observed a handful of times. This chain links TRBV20-1 with TRBJ2-3, with 8 nucleotides matching TRBD2. The V gene's germline CDR1 is DFQATT and CDR2 SNEGSKA (reference sequence). The CDR3 length is 15 residues. V trimming: 3 bases; J trimming: 1 base; junction bases outside the gene matches: 6. Written as DNA, the CDR3 is TGCAGTGCTAGTTCGGGAGGGCTAGGCACAGATACGCAGTATTTT. This translates into CSASSGGLGTDTQYF.

This rearrangement joins TRBV10-3 to TRBJ2-7, with D possibly matching TRBD1 (6 bases). The CDR3 loop spans 13 amino acids. The V and J ends lost 11 bases and 1 base respectively, with 15 bases between them. The germline V gene encodes CDR1 ENHRY and CDR2 SYGVKD. The CDR3 loop reads CAALDRTSYEQYF. CDR3 DNA sequence: TGTGCCGCCCTAGACAGGACGTCCTACGAGCAGTACTTC.